This is a list of T cell receptor beta chains from one sample in a study of cytomegalovirus exposure and HLA in healthy donors. Produced via immunoSEQ multiplex PCR; TCRdb's table is partial and in-frame only. The data show 150,000 to 200,000 clones, 78% seen once. Sample: PBMCs. These receptors were obtained from a woman in her forties in good health and CMV-seropositive. The CDR3 runs from the conserved cysteine through the conserved F or W. The D gene is left open where the match is weak. Part of the rows lack a size; the others show once, few, many or a class for expanded clones.

length	J	D	size	V	CDR3	DNA
16	TRBJ2-1	TRBD2	once	TRBV6-4	CASSDSISGGYNEQFF	TGTGCCAGCAGTGACTCGATTAGCGGGGGCTACAATGAGCAGTTCTTC
16	TRBJ2-6	NA	NA	TRBV19	CASSIGHLLGANVLTF	TGTGCCAGTAGTATTGGACACCTCTTGGGGGCCAACGTCCTGACTTTC
11	TRBJ2-3	NA	NA	TRBV20-1	CSARRADTQYF	TGCAGTGCTAGACGCGCAGATACGCAGTATTTT
14	TRBJ1-5	NA	NA	TRBV19	CASSTQGSGQPQHF	TGTGCCAGTAGTACGCAGGGTTCAGGGCAGCCCCAGCATTTT
13	TRBJ1-2	NA	once	TRBV29-1	CSVMHGAEDGYTF	TGCAGCGTCATGCATGGGGCCGAGGATGGCTACACCTTC
16	TRBJ1-1	NA	NA	TRBV15	CATSRALTVSFTEAFF	TGTGCCACCAGCAGAGCGCTCACAGTGAGTTTCACTGAAGCTTTCTTT
14	TRBJ2-7	NA	once	TRBV19	CASSIKVEGYEQYF	TGTGCCAGTAGTATAAAAGTAGAGGGATACGAGCAGTACTTC
15	TRBJ2-5	TRBD2	NA	TRBV9	CASSILGAGEETQYF	TGTGCCAGCAGCATACTCGGGGCGGGGGAAGAGACCCAGTACTTC
17	TRBJ2-1	TRBD2	NA	TRBV5-4	CASSQTTSGGPYNEQFF	TGTGCCAGCAGCCAAACGACTAGCGGGGGACCCTACAATGAGCAGTTCTTC
16	TRBJ2-5	NA	NA	TRBV27	CASSETSSPLLETQYF	TGTGCCAGTAGTGAAACTTCATCCCCCCTCTTGGAGACCCAGTACTTC
15	TRBJ2-3	NA	once	TRBV7-9	CASRLWGVGTDTQYF	TGTGCCAGCCGGCTCTGGGGGGTTGGGACAGATACGCAGTATTTT
13	TRBJ2-1	NA	NA	TRBV5-1	CASTGQMTNEQFF	TGCGCCAGCACGGGACAAATGACCAATGAGCAGTTCTTC
16	TRBJ2-2	TRBD1	NA	TRBV7-8	CASSLIGGWNTGELFF	TGTGCCAGCAGCCTTATAGGGGGCTGGAACACCGGGGAGCTGTTTTTT
19	TRBJ1-5	NA	NA	TRBV7-2	CASSLDRQGFTNSNQPQHF	TGTGCCAGCAGCTTAGATCGTCAGGGGTTTACTAATAGCAATCAGCCCCAGCATTTT
16	TRBJ1-2	TRBD1	once	TRBV2	CASSSPTGNPNYGYTF	TGTGCCAGCAGTTCGCCGACAGGGAACCCCAACTATGGCTACACCTTC
13	TRBJ2-5	TRBD2	NA	TRBV30	CAWTSGSQETQYF	TGTGCCTGGACTAGCGGATCTCAAGAGACCCAGTACTTC
13	TRBJ2-2	NA	NA	TRBV29-1	CSVPGQGTGELFF	TGCAGCGTCCCAGGTCAGGGCACCGGGGAGCTGTTTTTT
13	TRBJ1-1	NA	NA	TRBV6-5	CASSREFGTEAFF	TGTGCCAGCAGTCGAGAATTTGGCACTGAAGCTTTCTTT
14	TRBJ1-5	NA	NA	TRBV18	CASSPIGVDQPQHF	TGTGCCAGCTCACCCATCGGGGTCGATCAGCCCCAGCATTTT
16	TRBJ2-3	TRBD2	NA	TRBV5-4	CASSLGGTSGTDTQYF	TGTGCCAGCAGCTTGGGAGGGACTAGCGGCACAGATACGCAGTATTTT
18	TRBJ2-3	NA	NA	TRBV30	CAWSGGPTGSRVIDTQYF	TGTGCCTGGAGTGGGGGACCCACAGGGTCACGCGTGATAGATACGCAGTATTTT
15	TRBJ1-2	NA	NA	TRBV5-1	CASSLDMGARDGYTF	TGCGCCAGCAGCTTGGATATGGGGGCGCGGGATGGCTACACCTTC
13	TRBJ2-2	NA	NA	TRBV15	CATGRPNTGELFF	TGTGCCACTGGCAGGCCAAACACCGGGGAGCTGTTTTTT
15	TRBJ1-6	NA	NA	TRBV6-1	CASSEVGGYNSPLHF	TGTGCCAGCAGTGAGGTTGGCGGCTATAATTCACCCCTCCACTTT
16	TRBJ2-3	TRBD1	few	TRBV9	CASSGRQGGFGDTQYF	TGTGCCAGCAGCGGCAGACAGGGCGGTTTCGGAGATACGCAGTATTTT
14	TRBJ2-2	TRBD1	few	TRBV29-1	CSATGAGNTGELFF	TGCAGCGCGACAGGGGCTGGAAACACCGGGGAGCTGTTTTTT
14	TRBJ1-3	NA	NA	TRBV9	CASSPPGGGNTIYF	TGTGCCAGCAGCCCCCCCGGCGGGGGAAACACCATATATTTT
14	TRBJ1-1	TRBD1	NA	TRBV6-6	CATQGGRMNTEAFF	TGTGCCACACAGGGGGGACGGATGAACACTGAAGCTTTCTTT
15	TRBJ1-5	NA	once	TRBV19	CASSISDNSNQPQHF	TGTGCCAGTAGTATTTCGGACAATAGCAATCAGCCCCAGCATTTT
12	TRBJ2-7	NA	NA	TRBV9	CASSVGYDEQYF	TGTGCCAGCAGCGTAGGCTACGACGAGCAGTACTTC
12	TRBJ1-1	NA	NA	TRBV7-9	CSSYDEGNEAFF	TGTTCCAGCTATGACGAGGGAAATGAAGCTTTCTTT
14	TRBJ2-5	NA	NA	TRBV7-8	CASSLTSSAETQYF	TGTGCCAGCAGCTTAACATCGAGCGCGGAGACCCAGTACTTC
15	TRBJ2-1	NA	NA	TRBV7-2	CASSSQGARGNEQFF	TGTGCCAGCAGCTCTCAAGGGGCCAGGGGCAATGAGCAGTTCTTC
15	TRBJ2-2	NA	NA	TRBV2	CASSDAGGTTGELFF	TGTGCCAGCAGTGACGCAGGGGGGACCACCGGGGAGCTGTTTTTT
16	TRBJ2-1	TRBD1	NA	TRBV15	CATSRATGTGGNEQFF	TGTGCCACCAGCAGAGCAACTGGGACAGGGGGCAATGAGCAGTTCTTC
15	TRBJ1-1	TRBD1	NA	TRBV19	CASNNPGQGHTEAFF	TGTGCCAGTAATAACCCCGGACAGGGACACACTGAAGCTTTCTTT
15	TRBJ1-2	TRBD1	NA	TRBV29-1	CSVVIGSGQGDGYTF	TGCAGCGTCGTGATTGGGTCCGGACAGGGTGATGGCTACACCTTC
16	TRBJ2-7	TRBD2	NA	TRBV9	CASSAGGGSGYHEQYF	TGTGCCAGCAGCGCCGGGGGGGGATCAGGGTACCACGAGCAGTACTTC
13	TRBJ1-1	NA	NA	TRBV30	CAWLKHRNTEAFF	TGTGCCTGGCTCAAGCACAGGAACACTGAAGCTTTCTTT
13	TRBJ1-1	NA	NA	TRBV9	CASSLATGTLAFF	TGTGCCAGCAGCCTTGCAACAGGGACGCTGGCTTTCTTT
18	TRBJ1-3	TRBD1	NA	TRBV7-2	CASSTQPGQSVSGNTIYF	TGTGCCAGCAGCACACAACCGGGACAGTCTGTCTCTGGAAACACCATATATTTT
13	TRBJ1-2	TRBD1	NA	TRBV7-9	CASSLEGAESGTF	TGTGCCAGCAGCTTGGAGGGGGCGGAGTCCGGCACCTTC
10	TRBJ1-1	NA	few	TRBV29-1	CSVLDREAFF	TGCAGCGTTCTCGACAGGGAAGCTTTCTTT
18	TRBJ2-2	NA	few	TRBV19	CASSIDHSSGRNTGELFF	TGTGCCAGTAGTATAGATCATTCTTCGGGGAGGAACACCGGGGAGCTGTTTTTT
15	TRBJ1-1	NA	NA	TRBV4-1	CASSQERLATGEAFF	TGCGCCAGCAGCCAAGAGCGGTTAGCGACAGGAGAAGCTTTCTTT
14	TRBJ2-2	TRBD1	NA	TRBV10-3	CAIRMTGVTGELFF	TGTGCCATCCGAATGACAGGGGTCACCGGGGAGCTGTTTTTT
15	TRBJ2-7	TRBD1	NA	TRBV27	CASSPWAGGLHEQYF	TGTGCCAGCAGTCCTTGGGCAGGGGGCCTCCACGAGCAGTACTTC
16	TRBJ2-7	TRBD1	NA	TRBV7-9	CASSGTAGTEASVQYF	TGTGCCAGCAGCGGCACCGCCGGGACAGAGGCTAGTGTGCAGTACTTC
15	TRBJ2-4	TRBD1	NA	TRBV4-1	CASSQLDRDKNIQYF	TGCGCCAGCAGCCAACTGGACAGGGACAAAAACATTCAGTACTTC
16	TRBJ2-1	TRBD2	once	TRBV7-9	CSSSSIGLAGVDEQFF	TGTTCCAGCAGCTCAATAGGACTAGCTGGTGTCGATGAGCAGTTCTTC
14	TRBJ1-5	NA	NA	TRBV10-3	CAIKSQGENQPQHF	TGTGCCATCAAATCACAGGGTGAAAATCAGCCCCAGCATTTT
16	TRBJ2-1	TRBD2	NA	TRBV7-2	CASSLGSGLAGGSEFF	TGTGCCAGCAGCTTAGGTTCGGGACTAGCGGGGGGGTCCGAGTTCTTC
14	TRBJ1-2	NA	NA	TRBV28	CASSFRGRTGGYTF	TGTGCCAGCAGTTTCAGAGGGAGGACCGGTGGCTACACCTTC
17	TRBJ2-3	NA	NA	TRBV5-4	CASSFPGQRLSTDTQYF	TGTGCCAGCAGCTTCCCAGGGCAGAGACTTAGCACAGATACGCAGTATTTT
13	TRBJ2-1	TRBD1	NA	TRBV7-3	CASSLKQGQSQFF	TGTGCCAGCAGCTTAAAGCAGGGACAGTCGCAGTTCTTC